The present T cell receptor (beta chain) was sequenced within a study of T cell repertoires in cytomegalovirus infection. Overall study context: Indications of both CMV infection and matching HLA type were provided by public TCR beta signatures.

Whole-study results and caveats: Summed public TCR beta family frequency identified CMV carriers bearing the relevant HLA. Ex vivo responses were dominated by HLA-C-restricted CMV-specific TCR beta clonotypes.

The V and J ends lost 1 base and 0 bases respectively, with 13 bases between them. This CDR3 spans 17 amino acids. Germline CDR1 LNHDA, CDR2 SQIVND (reference sequence). This clonotype has only a few counts. Its antigen is still unknown. TCRdb re-called the reads with MiXCR, one entry per CDR3 protein. The profile covers about 680,000 distinct CDR3 sequences, with 24% appearing a single time and less than 9.5% taken by the ten largest. This clonotype was obtained from a human donor in good health (CMV status not recorded). Some clones in this sample may be carry-over from other donors' samples. Sequencing was done on a sample of CD8+ T cells from PBMCs. The rearrangement uses TRBV19 and TRBJ2-1, with D maybe TRBD1 (6 bases). CDR3 region: CASSIGQVMSSYNEQFF. The CDR3 DNA reads as TGTGCCAGTAGTATAGGACAGGTCATGAGCTCCTACAATGAGCAGTTCTTC.